This T cell receptor beta chain was sequenced in a study of somatic mutations in cytotoxic T cells in rheumatoid arthritis. Study overall: Purity of nearly 100% was reached when some V beta antibody-stained T-cell populations were flow-sorted, including V beta1+ cells sequenced for TCRB.

The CDR3 covers 16 residues. Per the germline V gene, CDR1 is SGHAT and CDR2 is FQNNGV. V lost 2 bases to trimming and J lost 1 base, with 13 bases between them. The study pulled out CD4+ and CD8+ cells with positive magnetic bead selection and then checked their purity by flow cytometry. Findings of the study overall: Compared with age-matched healthy controls, rheumatoid arthritis patients did not differ significantly in CD8+ T-cell clonality.

Comment on this clone: Its antigen remains unknown.

Measured with immunoSEQ multiplex PCR; TCRdb has only the in-frame clones, and not every one. The data show around 16,000 clones, 70% to 85% seen once. The rearrangement links TRBV11-2 to TRBJ2-3; D is possibly TRBD1 or TRBD2 (7 bases each). The sequence came from an adult with rheumatoid arthritis. The source material was CD8+ T cells sorted from blood. The CDR3 reads CASSLPSGGGTDTQYF. The CDR3 coding sequence is TGTGCCAGCAGCTTACCCTCAGGGGGGGGCACAGATACGCAGTATTTT.